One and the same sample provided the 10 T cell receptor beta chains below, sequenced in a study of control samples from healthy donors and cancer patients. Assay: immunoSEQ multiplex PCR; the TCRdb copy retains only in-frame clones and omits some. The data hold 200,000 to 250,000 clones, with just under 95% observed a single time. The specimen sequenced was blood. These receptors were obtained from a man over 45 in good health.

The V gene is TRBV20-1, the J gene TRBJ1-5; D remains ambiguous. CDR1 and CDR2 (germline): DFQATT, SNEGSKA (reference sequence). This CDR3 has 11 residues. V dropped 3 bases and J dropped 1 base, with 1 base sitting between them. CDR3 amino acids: CSASSNQPQHF. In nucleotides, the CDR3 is TGCAGTGCTAGCAGCAATCAGCCCCAGCATTTT.

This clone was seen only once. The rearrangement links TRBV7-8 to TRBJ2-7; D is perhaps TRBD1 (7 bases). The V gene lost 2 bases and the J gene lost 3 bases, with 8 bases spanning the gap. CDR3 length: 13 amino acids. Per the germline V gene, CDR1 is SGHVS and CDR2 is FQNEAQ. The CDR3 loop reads CASSLQGGYEQYV. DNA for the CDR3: TGTGCCAGCAGCTTACAGGGGGGCTACGAGCAGTACGTC.

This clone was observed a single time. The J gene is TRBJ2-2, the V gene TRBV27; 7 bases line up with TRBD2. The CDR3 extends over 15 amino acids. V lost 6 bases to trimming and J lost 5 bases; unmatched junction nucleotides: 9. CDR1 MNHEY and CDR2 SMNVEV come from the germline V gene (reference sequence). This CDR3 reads CASRMDWGGTGELFF. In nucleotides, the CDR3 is TGTGCCAGCAGGATGGACTGGGGAGGGACCGGGGAGCTGTTTTTT.

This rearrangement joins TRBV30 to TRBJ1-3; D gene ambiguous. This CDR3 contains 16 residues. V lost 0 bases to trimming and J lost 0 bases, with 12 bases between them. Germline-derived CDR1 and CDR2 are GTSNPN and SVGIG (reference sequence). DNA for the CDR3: TGTGCCTGGAGTGTTTTTGACTTGAACTCTGGAAACACCATATATTTT. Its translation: CAWSVFDLNSGNTIYF.

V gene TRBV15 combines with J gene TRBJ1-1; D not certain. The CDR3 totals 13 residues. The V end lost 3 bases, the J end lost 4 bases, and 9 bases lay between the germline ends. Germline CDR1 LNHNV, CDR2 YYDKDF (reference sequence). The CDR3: CATSRGWVTEAFF. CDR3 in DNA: TGTGCCACCAGCAGGGGCTGGGTCACTGAAGCTTTCTTT.

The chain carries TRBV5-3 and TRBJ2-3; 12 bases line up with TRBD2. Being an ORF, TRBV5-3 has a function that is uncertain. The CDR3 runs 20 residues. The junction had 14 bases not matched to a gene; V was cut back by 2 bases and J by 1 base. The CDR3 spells CARSLASGGAGPEGTDTQYF. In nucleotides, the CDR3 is TGTGCCAGAAGCTTAGCTAGCGGGGGGGCCGGCCCAGAGGGCACAGATACGCAGTATTTT.

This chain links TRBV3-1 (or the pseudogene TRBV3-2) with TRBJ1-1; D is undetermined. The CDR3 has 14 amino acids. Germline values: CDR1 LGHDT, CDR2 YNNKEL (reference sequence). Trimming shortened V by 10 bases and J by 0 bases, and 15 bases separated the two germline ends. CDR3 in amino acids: CATSPQEMNTEAFF. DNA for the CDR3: TGTGCCACCTCTCCCCAGGAAATGAACACTGAAGCTTTCTTT.

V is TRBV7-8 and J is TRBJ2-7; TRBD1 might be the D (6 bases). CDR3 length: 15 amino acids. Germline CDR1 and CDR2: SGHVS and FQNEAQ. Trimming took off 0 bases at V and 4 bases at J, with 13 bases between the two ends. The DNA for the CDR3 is TGTGCCAGCAGCTTAGCGCGATACAGGGAATACGAGCAGTACGTC. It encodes CASSLARYREYEQYV.

The CDR3 region is CASSLWGKANTGELFF. CDR3 in DNA: TGTGCCAGCAGTTTATGGGGGAAAGCGAACACCGGGGAGCTGTTTTTT. The chain recombines TRBV28 with TRBJ2-2; the D is unclear. The V end was cut by 0 bases, the J end by 0 bases, with 8 bases between. The CDR3 totals 16 residues. The germline CDR1 and CDR2 sequences are MDHEN and SYDVKM. The full variable domain, with the rest looked up from reference TRBV28 and TRBJ2-2, is DVKVTQSSRYLVKRTGEKVFLECVQDMDHENMFWYRQDPGLGLRLIYFSYDVKMKEKGDIPEGYSVSREKKERFSLILESASTNQTSMYLCASSLWGKANTGELFFGEGSRLTVL.

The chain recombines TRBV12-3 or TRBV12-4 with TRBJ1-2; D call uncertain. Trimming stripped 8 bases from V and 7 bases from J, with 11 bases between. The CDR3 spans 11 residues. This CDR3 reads CASVREGGYTF. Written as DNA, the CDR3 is TGTGCCAGCGTGAGGGAGGGTGGCTACACCTTC.